This T cell receptor (beta chain) originates from a study of cytomegalovirus exposure and HLA in healthy donors. Study as a whole: Earlier, 200 million or so T cells were analyzed, and approximately 110 million unique TCR beta sequences were found among them.

PCR involved 60 Vbeta and 13 Jbeta primers. Some clones are missing from TCRdb's copy, which holds only in-frame ones; the method was immunoSEQ multiplex PCR. The sample contains 50,000 or so clones, 77% of which appear only once. Turning to this clone: Its specificity is unknown.

Study outcomes and limitations: Rates of TCR association differed by HLA locus in a later analysis, with DRB1 highest and HLA-C lowest.

The receptor was derived from a woman aged 35 to 49 in good health and CMV-seropositive. Sequencing used PBMCs.

CDR3: CASSFSEPSEQYF. The DNA for the CDR3 is TGTGCCAGCAGCTTTTCGGAGCCCTCAGAGCAGTACTTC. This chain connects TRBV7-9 to TRBJ2-7; D unclear. Trimming left V 3 bases short and J 7 bases short, with 13 bases between. Looked up from germline, CDR1 is SEHNR and CDR2 is FQNEAQ (reference sequence). The CDR3 has 13 amino acids.